Given below is one T cell receptor (beta chain) in context. This specimen comes from a study of graft-versus-host responses after intestinal transplantation. Data came from immunoSEQ multiplex PCR; TCRdb stores just in-frame clones and leaves some out. The sample lists around 9,400 clones; nearly 95% were seen once. In germline, CDR1 is MDHEN, CDR2 SYDVKM. The CDR3 sequence is 13 residues long. V shed 5 bases and J shed 7 bases, with 12 bases lying between them. The chain carries TRBV28 and TRBJ1-5; D call uncertain. This TCR was sampled from a human patient who received an intestinal transplant, so some T cells may come from the graft donor. The sample in question was bone marrow, obtained around 520 days after intestinal transplantation. The CDR3 is CASSLMGKQPQHF. The CDR3 coding sequence is TGTGCCAGCAGTCTAATGGGGAAACAGCCCCAGCATTTT. The full variable domain, completed using reference TRBV28 and TRBJ1-5, is DVKVTQSSRYLVKRTGEKVFLECVQDMDHENMFWYRQDPGLGLRLIYFSYDVKMKEKGDIPEGYSVSREKKERFSLILESASTNQTSMYLCASSLMGKQPQHFGDGTRLSIL.